The 5 T cell receptor beta chains listed next were all sequenced from one sample in a study of T cell changes during pregnancy in multiple sclerosis. TCRdb's copy holds only in-frame clones and misses some; the assay was immunoSEQ multiplex PCR. The sample lists 40,000 to 50,000 clones; 92% were seen once. This material consisted of CD4+ T cells from peripheral blood mononuclear cells, taken in the second trimester of pregnancy. Receptors originate from a female donor in good health, enrolled as a control in a pregnancy study.

V and J are TRBV5-1 and TRBJ2-3; 9 bases are shared with TRBD2. The CDR3 sequence is 15 residues long. V lost 5 bases, J lost 4 bases, and 8 bases stayed unmatched. Germline values: CDR1 SGHRS, CDR2 YFSETQ. The CDR3 loop reads CASRSVAGVADTQYF. The CDR3 nucleotides read TGCGCCAGCAGATCGGTAGCGGGGGTGGCAGATACGCAGTATTTT. The full variable domain, completed using reference TRBV5-1 and TRBJ2-3, is KAGVTQTPRYLIKTRGQQVTLSCSPISGHRSVSWYQQTPGQGLQFLFEYFSETQRNKGNFPGRFSGRQFSNSRSEMNVSTLELGDSALYLCASRSVAGVADTQYFGPGTRLTVL.

This clone was counted once. The rearrangement links TRBV6-6 to TRBJ2-1; tentatively, D is TRBD1 (5 bases). The CDR3 consists of 13 residues. Germline CDR1 reads MNHNY; CDR2 reads SVGAGI (reference sequence). V lost 5 bases and J lost 9, with 14 bases in between. The CDR3: CASSPIQASEQFF. CDR3 coding DNA: TGTGCCAGCAGTCCAATACAGGCAAGTGAGCAGTTCTTC.

This clone came up a few times. The chain joins TRBV6-5 to TRBJ1-2; D is undetermined. Germline CDR1 reads MNHEY; CDR2 reads SVGAGI. The CDR3 is 12 residues long. V gave up 5 bases and J gave up 4 bases, with 8 bases separating them. The CDR3 reads CASSTRLYGYTF. For the CDR3, the DNA is TGTGCCAGCAGTACCAGGCTCTATGGCTACACCTTC.

The gene calls are TRBV5-4 and TRBJ2-3; 8 positions agree with TRBD2. The CDR3 length is 14 residues. Germline V gives CDR1 SGHNT, CDR2 YYREEE (reference sequence). V was pared by 10 bases and J by 3 bases, with 10 bases of the junction left unmatched. The CDR3 DNA is TGTGCCGGATCGGGGGGGCCGTGGACAGATACGCAGTATTTT. Translating it yields CAGSGGPWTDTQYF.

This chain uses TRBV10-3 with TRBJ1-1; tentative D call: TRBD1 (6 bases). V lost 10 bases and J 0 bases, leaving 18 bases between the germline ends. CDR3 size: 15 residues. Germline CDR1 and CDR2: ENHRY and SYGVKD. CDR3 amino acids: CATSARGALNTEAFF. The DNA of the CDR3 is TGTGCCACCTCGGCCCGGGGGGCCTTGAACACTGAAGCTTTCTTT.